The following is a T cell receptor (beta chain) sequence with its context. Its antigen remains unknown. This sample stems from a study of cytomegalovirus exposure and HLA in healthy donors. The overall study: Samples from HLA-typed donors yielded some 85 million unique TCRs in an early data release.

13 Jbeta primers and 60 Vbeta primers were used for the PCR. Here immunoSEQ multiplex PCR was the method, and the copy in TCRdb shows in-frame clones only, minus some. This table holds more than 150,000 clones, approximately 81% found once. Germline CDR1 SGHRS, CDR2 YFSETQ. The CDR3 contains 15 residues. With 4 bases clipped from V and 6 bases from J, the junction kept 12 bases outside the gene matches. Study-level findings and limits: Using the classifier, cytomegalovirus status was reportedly diagnosed with high specificity and sensitivity.

This sequence originates from a woman aged 18-29 years in good health and CMV-seronegative. Sequencing was carried out using PBMCs. The chain combines TRBV5-1 with TRBJ1-2; 7 nucleotides line up with TRBD1. CDR3 nucleotide sequence: TGCGCCAGCAGCCAGGGGGACCCCAGGGTCGATGGCTACACCTTC. Its translation: CASSQGDPRVDGYTF.